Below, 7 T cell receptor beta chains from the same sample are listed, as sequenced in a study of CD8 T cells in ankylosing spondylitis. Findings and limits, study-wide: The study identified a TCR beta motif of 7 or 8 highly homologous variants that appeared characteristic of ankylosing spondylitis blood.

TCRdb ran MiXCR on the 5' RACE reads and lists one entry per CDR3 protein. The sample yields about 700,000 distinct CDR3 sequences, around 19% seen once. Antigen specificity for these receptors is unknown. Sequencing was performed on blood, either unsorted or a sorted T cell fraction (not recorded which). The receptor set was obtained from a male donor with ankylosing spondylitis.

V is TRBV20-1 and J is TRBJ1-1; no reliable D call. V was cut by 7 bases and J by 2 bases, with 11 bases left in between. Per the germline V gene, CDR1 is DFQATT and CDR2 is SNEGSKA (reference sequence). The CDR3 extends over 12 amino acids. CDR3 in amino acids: CSVQRRNTEAFF. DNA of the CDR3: TGCAGTGTCCAACGGCGTAACACTGAAGCTTTCTTT.

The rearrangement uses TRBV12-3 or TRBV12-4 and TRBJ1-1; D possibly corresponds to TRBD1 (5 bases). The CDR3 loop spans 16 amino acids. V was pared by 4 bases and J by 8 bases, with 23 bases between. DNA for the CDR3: TGTGCCAGCAGTTCCCCCACGGGACTCACCGGGGCGGAAGCTTTCTTT. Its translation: CASSSPTGLTGAEAFF.

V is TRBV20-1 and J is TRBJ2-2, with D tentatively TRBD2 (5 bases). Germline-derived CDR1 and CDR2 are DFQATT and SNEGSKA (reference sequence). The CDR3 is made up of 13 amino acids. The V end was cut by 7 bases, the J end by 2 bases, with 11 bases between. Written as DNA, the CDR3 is TGCAGTGGTAGCGTGCCAAACACCGGGGAGCTGTTTTTT. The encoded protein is CSGSVPNTGELFF.

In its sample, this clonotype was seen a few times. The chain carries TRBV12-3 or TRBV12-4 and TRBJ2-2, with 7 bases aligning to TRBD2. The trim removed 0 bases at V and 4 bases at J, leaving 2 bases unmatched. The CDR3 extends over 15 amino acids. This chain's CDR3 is CASSLASGITGELFF. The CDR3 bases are TGTGCCAGCAGTTTAGCAAGCGGGATCACCGGGGAGCTGTTTTTT.

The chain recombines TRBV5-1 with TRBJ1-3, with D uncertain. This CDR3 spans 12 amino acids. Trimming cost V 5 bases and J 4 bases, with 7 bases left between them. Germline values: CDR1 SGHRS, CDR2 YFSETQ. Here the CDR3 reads CASSSRGNTIYF. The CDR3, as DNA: TGCGCCAGCAGTTCAAGGGGAAACACCATATATTTT.

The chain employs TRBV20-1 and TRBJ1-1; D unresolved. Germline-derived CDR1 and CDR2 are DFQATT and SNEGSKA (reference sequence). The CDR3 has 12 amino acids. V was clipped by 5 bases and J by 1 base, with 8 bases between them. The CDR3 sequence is CSAFDWNTEAFF. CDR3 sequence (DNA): TGCAGTGCTTTCGACTGGAACACTGAAGCTTTCTTT.

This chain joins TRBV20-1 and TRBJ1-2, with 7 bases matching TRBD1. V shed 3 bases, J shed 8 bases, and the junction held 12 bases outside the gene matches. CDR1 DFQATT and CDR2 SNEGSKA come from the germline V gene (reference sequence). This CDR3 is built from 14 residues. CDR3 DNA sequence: TGCAGTGCTAGGACCGGACAGGAACGGCGAGGCTACACCTTC. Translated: CSARTGQERRGYTF.